This TCR beta chain was sequenced during a study of identical twins. Study findings and constraints: Conclusions rested on cross-sectional statistics rather than following the same donors.

This CDR3 has 15 amino acids. Trimming took 0 bases from V and 0 from J, leaving 8 bases between them. In germline, CDR1 is SGHTA, CDR2 FQGNSA. TCRdb used MiXCR to reprocess the 5' RACE reads, holding one entry per CDR3 protein. Of 450,000 or so distinct CDR3 sequences in the sample, approximately 15% were seen once. With regard to this clonotype: Its antigen is undetermined.

These data were also filed under a second study, of yellow fever vaccine responses in identical twins.

Sample: CD4+ T cells sorted from blood. This rearrangement joins TRBV7-2 to TRBJ1-1; D uncertain. The clonotype was recovered from a woman between 18 and 30 years old in good health. CDR3 sequence: CASSLAGAMNTEAFF. The CDR3 DNA reads as TGTGCCAGCAGCTTAGCAGGAGCTATGAACACTGAAGCTTTCTTT.